Included here is one T cell receptor (beta chain) sequence, with context. There are many counts of this clonotype. Its antigen is currently not known. No per-base quality is available; no much larger clone lies one base away. These data belong to a study of early T cells in non-severe SARS-CoV-2 infection listed by TCRdb under 2021. Looking at the study overall: Bulk RNA from unsorted whole blood was used for TCR sequencing, so alpha and beta chains could not be paired. Results the study describes overall, beyond this receptor: Matching against VDJdb was skewed toward anti-spike CD8 responses, likely underestimated virus-specific expansions, and missed private and CD4 specificities.

V is reduced by 2 bases and J by 3 bases, leaving a spacing of 13 bases between them. Based on the germline V gene, the CDR1 and CDR2 sequences are MNHNS and SASEGT. The CDR3 contains 15 residues, cysteine and phenylalanine counted. Just the 45-base CDR3 DNA is kept, in frame starting at base 1. The library was produced with 5' RACE. Instrument used: NextSeq 500. To correct for sequencing error and PCR bias, the TCR library protocol tagged individual cDNA molecules with unique molecular identifiers. TCR alpha and beta chains were both sequenced, and the abundances of alpha and beta sequences in each sample were closely correlated with each other. As for the original processing: Decombinator V4 was used to annotate TCR sequences for V gene, J gene and CDR3. TCRs were defined as expanded if a significant change between any two time points was detected under a Poisson model with p below 0.0001. Abundances of TCRs were expressed as counts per million after normalisation to the total number of TCRs sequenced in each sample. MAIT TCRs were defined by TRAV1-2 paired with TRAJ12, TRAJ20 or TRAJ33, and iNKT TCRs by TRAV10 paired with TRAJ18. VDJdb, accessed 1 November 2021, was searched for CMV, EBV and SARS-CoV-2 annotated TCRs, excluding TCRs annotated for multiple antigens. TCRdb cleaned the public reads at Q25 with fastp, built clones with MiXCR and kept in-frame beta chains. Rows are unified per CDR3 protein, each entry keeping the most common DNA and genes. These V and J calls derive from TCRdb rather than the authors' analysis. The sample table lists some 28,000 distinct CDR3 sequences, about 5.7% of them with a count of one. About 25% of the sample is in the top ten clones.

This was a case-control study nested in a cohort of healthcare workers in London, UK, who had nasopharyngeal swab PCR tests and blood samples taken every week. Healthcare workers were enrolled in the week of the UK lockdown, from 23 to 31 March 2020, and were followed every week for up to roughly 15 weeks. The rearrangement joined TRBV6-1 to TRBJ1-1; D gene: possibly TRBD1, on 6 matching bases. Sequences were obtained from whole blood. The clonotype was recovered from an adult who was a healthcare worker with PCR-confirmed SARS-CoV-2 infection or an uninfected control (not recorded which). The DNA sequence is as follows: TGTGCCAGCAGTGAATTGGGGGCATCACACACTGAAGCTTTCTTT. It translates as CASSELGASHTEAFF.